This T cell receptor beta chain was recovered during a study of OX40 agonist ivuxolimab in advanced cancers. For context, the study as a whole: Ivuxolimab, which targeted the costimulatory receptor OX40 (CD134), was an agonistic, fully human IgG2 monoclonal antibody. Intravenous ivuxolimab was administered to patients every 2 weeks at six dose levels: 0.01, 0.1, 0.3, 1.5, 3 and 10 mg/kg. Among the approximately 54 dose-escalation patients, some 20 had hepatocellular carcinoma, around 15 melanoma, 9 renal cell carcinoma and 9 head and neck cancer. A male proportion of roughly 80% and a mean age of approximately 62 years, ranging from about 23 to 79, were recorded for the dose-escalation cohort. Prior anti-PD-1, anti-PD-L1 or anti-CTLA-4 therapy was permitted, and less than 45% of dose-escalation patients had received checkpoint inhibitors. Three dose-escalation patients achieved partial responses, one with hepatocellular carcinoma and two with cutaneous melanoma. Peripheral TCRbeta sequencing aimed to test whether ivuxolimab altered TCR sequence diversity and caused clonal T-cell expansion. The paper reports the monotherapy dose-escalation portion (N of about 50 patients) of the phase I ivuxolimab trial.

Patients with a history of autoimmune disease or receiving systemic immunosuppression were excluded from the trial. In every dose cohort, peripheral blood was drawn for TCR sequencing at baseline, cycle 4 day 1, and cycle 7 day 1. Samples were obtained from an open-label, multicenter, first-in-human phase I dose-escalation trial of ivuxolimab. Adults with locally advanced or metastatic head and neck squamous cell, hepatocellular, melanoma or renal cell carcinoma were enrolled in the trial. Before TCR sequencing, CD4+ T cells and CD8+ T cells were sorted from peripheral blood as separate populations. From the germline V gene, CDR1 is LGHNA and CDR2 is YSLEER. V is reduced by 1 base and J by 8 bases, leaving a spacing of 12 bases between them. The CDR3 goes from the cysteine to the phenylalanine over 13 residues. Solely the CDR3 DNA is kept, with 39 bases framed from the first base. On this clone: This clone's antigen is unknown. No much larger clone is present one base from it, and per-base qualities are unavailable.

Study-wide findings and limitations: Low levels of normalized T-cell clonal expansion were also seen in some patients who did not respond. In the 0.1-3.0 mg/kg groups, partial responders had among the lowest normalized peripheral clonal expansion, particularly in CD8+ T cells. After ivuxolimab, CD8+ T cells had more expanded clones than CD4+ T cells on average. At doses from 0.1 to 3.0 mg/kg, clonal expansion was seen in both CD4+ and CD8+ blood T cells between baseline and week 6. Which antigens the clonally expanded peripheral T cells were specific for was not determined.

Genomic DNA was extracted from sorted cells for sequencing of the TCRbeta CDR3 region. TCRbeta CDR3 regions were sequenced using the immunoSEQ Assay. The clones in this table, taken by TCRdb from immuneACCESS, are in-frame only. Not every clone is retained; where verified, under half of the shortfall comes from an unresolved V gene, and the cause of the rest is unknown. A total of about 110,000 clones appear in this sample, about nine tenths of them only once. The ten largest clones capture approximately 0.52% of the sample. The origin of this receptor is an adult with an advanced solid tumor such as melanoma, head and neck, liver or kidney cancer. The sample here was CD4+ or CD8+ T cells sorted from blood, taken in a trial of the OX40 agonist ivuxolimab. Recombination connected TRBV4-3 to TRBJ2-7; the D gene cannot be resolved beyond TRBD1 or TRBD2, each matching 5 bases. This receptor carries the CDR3 CASSQVVGEKQYF. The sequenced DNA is TGCGCCAGCAGCCAAGTAGTGGGGGAGAAGCAGTACTTC.